This T cell receptor (beta chain) appears in the sequencing data of a study of radiotherapy plus CTLA-4 blockade in lung cancer. Clones were sequenced by immunoSEQ multiplex PCR, and TCRdb holds only the in-frame ones, with some missing. The top ten hold 2% to 3% of the sample, which has fewer than 140,000 clones, more than 75% seen once. The sample in question was peripheral blood, obtained from a patient treated with radiotherapy plus ipilimumab. The clonotype comes from a human donor with non-small cell lung cancer that progressed on radiotherapy plus ipilimumab. Some clones in this sample may be carry-over from other donors' samples.

CDR3 in amino acids: CASSNPRGSYNEQFF. The CDR3 DNA reads as TGTGCCAGCAGTAACCCTAGGGGGTCCTACAATGAGCAGTTCTTC. The J gene is TRBJ2-1, the V gene TRBV28; possibly TRBD1 for D (6 bases). The length of the CDR3 is 15 residues. Between the trimmed V and J ends, which lost 5 bases and 1 base, there was a span of 12 bases. CDR1 is MDHEN, CDR2 SYDVKM, per germline.